This TCR beta chain was identified in a study of T-cell memory formation after mild COVID-19. The germline gives CDR1 SQVTM, CDR2 ANQGSEA. V lost 6 bases, J lost 5 bases, and 13 bases lay in between. This CDR3 region has 12 residues. TCRdb re-called the 5' RACE reads with MiXCR, one entry per CDR3 protein. This table has around 340,000 distinct CDR3 sequences, roughly 13% appearing once. Study outcomes and limitations: Clones contracting across day 15 to 85 had a balanced CD4/CD8 profile; later expanding clones leaned CD4+.

This clonotype showed up just a few times. Its antigen is not known. J is TRBJ2-5 and V is TRBV29-1, with a possible D match to TRBD2 (5 bases). This receptor was taken from a man aged 18-30 years who had mild COVID-19 (a few samples of this study predate the infection). Cell type and time point are not known. Sample: PBMCs or a T cell subset sorted from them (not recorded which). CDR3 coding DNA: TGCAGCGTCCGGGGTGGGGAGGAGACCCAGTACTTC. Translation: CSVRGGEETQYF. The full variable domain, in which reference TRBV29-1 and TRBJ2-5 provide the parts outside the CDR3, is SAVISQKPSRDICQRGTSLTIQCQVDSQVTMMFWYRQQPGQSLTLIATANQGSEATYESGFVIDKFPISRPNLTFSTLTVSNMSPEDSSIYLCSVRGGEETQYFGPGTRLLVL.